The rows below give T cell receptor beta chains drawn from one sample of a study of Ad26.COV2.S vaccination and SARS-CoV-2 variants. Method: immunoSEQ multiplex PCR; TCRdb's copy keeps in-frame clones and lacks some. In the table there are some 240,000 clones, around nine tenths of which are singletons. The material was peripheral blood, obtained in a trial of Ad26.COV2.S vaccine versus placebo. These receptors all stem from a person aged 18 to 59 who received the Ad26.COV2.S COVID-19 vaccine or a placebo. Each CDR3 is given with its conserved first and last residue. Fields, in order: D gene, J gene, V gene, clone size, CDR3 protein, CDR3 DNA. A D gene is named only where the DNA matches it firmly. Size tells how often a clone was seen (once, few, many) or the class of an expanded clone, and some rows leave it out.

TRBD1 TRBJ1-5 TRBV29-1 . CSARGQNNQPQHF TGCAGCGCCAGGGGACAGAACAATCAGCCCCAGCATTTT
. TRBJ2-6 TRBV14 . CASSRRVASGANVLTF TGTGCCAGCAGCAGACGGGTGGCGTCTGGGGCCAACGTCCTGACTTTC
. TRBJ1-1 TRBV4-3 . CASSAEDGLRSEAFF TGCGCCAGCAGCGCCGAGGACGGCCTGAGGTCTGAAGCTTTCTTT
TRBD1 TRBJ1-2 TRBV19 . CASSIAISGTGPYGYTF TGTGCCAGTAGTATAGCCATATCCGGGACAGGGCCCTATGGCTACACCTTC
. TRBJ2-3 TRBV4-3 . CASSRIPPGRNTDTQYF TGCGCCAGCAGCCGTATCCCCCCTGGCAGGAACACAGATACGCAGTATTTT
. TRBJ1-1 TRBV6-2/TRBV6-3 . CASSYSNVKAGRRSTEAFF TGTGCCAGCAGTTACTCGAATGTCAAGGCAGGGAGGCGGAGCACTGAAGCTTTCTTT
. TRBJ2-7 TRBV6-5 . CASSPLDSTYEQYF TGTGCCAGCAGTCCGCTGGACAGTACCTACGAGCAGTACTTC
. TRBJ2-1 TRBV5-4 . CASSADTAGYNEQFF TGTGCCAGCAGCGCGGATACGGCGGGATACAATGAGCAGTTCTTC
. TRBJ1-2 TRBV19 . CASSKGGPGYGYTF TGTGCCAGTAGTAAAGGGGGGCCCGGCTATGGCTACACCTTC
TRBD2 TRBJ2-2 TRBV6-4 . CASASGGGTGELFF TGTGCCAGCGCCAGCGGGGGGGGTACCGGGGAGCTGTTTTTT
. TRBJ1-5 TRBV6-5 . CASSYPDRGGQPQHF TGTGCCAGCAGTTACCCGGACCGGGGCGGACAGCCCCAGCATTTT
. TRBJ1-3 TRBV30 . CAWGGSTPGNTIYF TGTGCCTGGGGGGGTTCCACTCCTGGAAACACCATATATTTT
. TRBJ2-3 TRBV6-6 . CASSYSNTDTQYF TGTGCCAGCAGTTACTCTAACACAGATACGCAGTATTTT
TRBD2 TRBJ2-2 TRBV7-7 . CASSGPSGSTGELFF TGTGCTAGCAGCGGCCCTAGCGGGAGCACCGGGGAGCTGTTTTTT
TRBD1 TRBJ1-2 TRBV6-5 . CASSGGQGRGYTF TGTGCCAGCAGCGGGGGACAGGGACGGGGCTACACCTTC
TRBD1 TRBJ2-5 TRBV19 . CASDTGAGTQYF TGTGCCAGCGATACAGGGGCCGGGACCCAGTACTTC
. TRBJ2-7 TRBV4-3 . CASSQDPRVRSYEQYF TGCGCCAGCAGCCAAGATCCCAGGGTTCGCTCCTACGAGCAGTACTTC
TRBD2 TRBJ2-5 TRBV11-3 . CASSWGLAGGETQYF TGTGCCAGCAGCTGGGGACTAGCGGGGGGAGAGACCCAGTACTTC
. TRBJ2-5 TRBV9 . CASSVEGWGSRYQETQYF TGTGCCAGCAGCGTAGAAGGGTGGGGCAGCCGGTACCAAGAGACCCAGTACTTC
TRBD2 TRBJ2-3 TRBV7-2 few CASSLVLLREGGTDTQYF TGTGCCAGCAGCTTAGTCCTTCTGCGGGAGGGCGGGACAGATACGCAGTATTTT
. TRBJ2-2 TRBV12-5 . CASGLSAGNTGELFF TGTGCTAGTGGTTTGTCAGCAGGGAACACCGGGGAGCTGTTTTTT
TRBD1 TRBJ2-7 TRBV18 . CASSGTGDEQYF TGTGCCAGCTCAGGGACAGGCGACGAGCAGTACTTC
. TRBJ1-2 TRBV9 . CASSVGSFGTNYGYTF TGTGCCAGCAGCGTAGGGTCATTTGGAACTAACTATGGCTACACCTTC
TRBD2 TRBJ2-1 TRBV6-5 . CASSYEGGRASEQFF TGTGCCAGCAGTTACGAAGGCGGGAGGGCGAGCGAGCAGTTCTTC
TRBD2 TRBJ2-5 TRBV19 few CASSPRTSGQETQYF TGTGCCAGTAGTCCCCGGACTAGCGGGCAAGAGACCCAGTACTTC
. TRBJ1-1 TRBV19 . CASSIIQGNTEAFF TGTGCCAGTAGTATAATACAGGGGAACACTGAAGCTTTCTTT
TRBD1 TRBJ1-3 TRBV11-2 . CASSNVWTGENSGNTIYF TGTGCCAGCAGCAACGTCTGGACAGGGGAAAATTCAGGAAACACCATATATTTT
. TRBJ2-7 TRBV10-3 . CAISEFEGYEQYF TGTGCCATCAGTGAGTTTGAAGGCTACGAGCAGTACTTC
. TRBJ2-1 TRBV6-5 . CASSYDHGNNEQFF TGTGCCAGCAGTTACGATCACGGTAACAATGAGCAGTTCTTC
TRBD2 TRBJ2-3 TRBV9 . CATGGGKSTDTQYF TGTGCCACCGGGGGGGGCAAGAGCACAGATACGCAGTATTTT
. TRBJ2-5 TRBV3-1/TRBV3-2 . CASSQFDPLGRGETQYF TGTGCCAGCAGCCAATTCGACCCGCTAGGAAGGGGAGAGACCCAGTACTTC
. TRBJ2-2 TRBV18 . CASSPRRGELFF TGTGCCAGCTCACCAAGGCGGGGGGAGCTGTTTTTT
. TRBJ2-5 TRBV4-1 once CASSMGETQYF TGCGCCAGCAGCATGGGGGAGACCCAGTACTTC
. TRBJ1-2 TRBV6-6 once CASTLLGPNYGYTF TGTGCCAGCACCCTTCTGGGGCCGAACTATGGCTACACCTTC
. TRBJ1-5 TRBV7-6 . CASSLRQGNQPQHF TGTGCCAGCAGCTTACGACAGGGCAATCAGCCCCAGCATTTT
TRBD1 TRBJ1-1 TRBV5-1 few CASRAGQGNTEAFF TGCGCCAGCAGGGCGGGACAGGGGAACACTGAAGCTTTCTTT
. TRBJ2-7 TRBV11-1 . CASSLGAYEQYF TGTGCCAGCAGCTTAGGGGCCTACGAGCAGTACTTC
. TRBJ2-3 TRBV30 . CAWSPLIRGPDTQYF TGTGCCTGGAGTCCGCTGATCCGGGGCCCAGATACGCAGTATTTT
TRBD1 TRBJ1-1 TRBV10-3 . CAISEDRGGTEAFF TGTGCCATCAGTGAGGACAGGGGGGGCACTGAAGCTTTCTTT
. TRBJ1-2 TRBV7-9 once CASTERRGGYGYTF TGTGCCAGCACCGAGAGAAGGGGCGGCTATGGCTACACCTTC
TRBD2 TRBJ2-7 TRBV7-3 . CASSLYGGGNYEQYF TGTGCCAGCAGCTTATACGGGGGAGGGAACTACGAGCAGTACTTC
. TRBJ1-1 TRBV19 once CASWGRARYTEAFF TGTGCCAGTTGGGGGAGGGCGAGGTACACTGAAGCTTTCTTT
TRBD2 TRBJ2-3 TRBV9 . CASSVVAGGYDTQYF TGTGCCAGCAGCGTAGTCGCGGGGGGGTATGATACGCAGTATTTT
. TRBJ1-2 TRBV9 . CASSATGTVNYGYTF TGTGCCAGCAGCGCAACCGGGACGGTTAACTATGGCTACACCTTC
. TRBJ1-3 TRBV19 . CASSEAFSGNTIYF TGTGCCAGTAGTGAGGCATTCTCTGGAAACACCATATATTTT
. TRBJ1-1 TRBV2 . CASSDTVRGMNTEAFF TGTGCCAGCAGTGACACAGTCAGGGGTATGAACACTGAAGCTTTCTTT